This TCR beta chain was recorded in a study of blood T cells in healthy people across ages. Study conclusions and caveats: There was a strong correlation between TCR beta diversity and naive T cell percentage. Diversity was higher, and naive CD4+ cells more numerous, in long-lived donors than in aged donors. Roughly linear age-related decline in beta diversity appeared, significant by age around 42.

Combining a sample-barcoded 5' primer with a J-beta primer mix, a second PCR ran for about 7 to 11 cycles. TCRdb reprocessed the 5' RACE reads via MiXCR and lists one record per CDR3 protein. The table shows about 780,000 distinct CDR3 sequences, with 60% to 80% occurring only once. Comment on this clonotype: Its antigen is unidentified.

V lost 5 bases to trimming and J lost 9 bases, with 23 bases between them. The germline V gene encodes CDR1 SGHAT and CDR2 FQNNGV. The CDR3 runs 16 residues. The chain employs TRBV11-2 and TRBJ2-1; D possibly corresponds to TRBD2 (6 bases). Sequenced: blood. The clonotype comes from a man aged 30 to 39 in good health. CDR3 sequence: CASSADPAEGIGEQFF. Written as DNA, the CDR3 is TGTGCCAGCAGCGCAGATCCAGCGGAGGGAATCGGTGAGCAGTTCTTC.